These 23 T cell receptor beta chains were sequenced from one sample in a study of post-analysis software for immune sequencing data. No cognate antigen is known for these TCRs. Libraries were made from TCR beta cDNA, and they carried unique molecular identifiers. From the PCR reads, TCRdb called clonotypes with MiXCR, one entry per CDR3 protein. The table lists roughly 410,000 distinct CDR3 sequences, around 37% of them singletons. Broader study findings: There were a handful of TRBV segments more frequent in patients than controls, and TRBV5-6, TRBV5-1 and TRBV20-1 were among them.

The sample taken for sequencing was blood. These receptors all come from a girl between 5 and 17 years old with multiple sclerosis.

This clonotype turned up a few times. The chain has TRBV28 and TRBJ2-4; weak D call: TRBD1 (5 bases). The CDR3 runs to 16 residues. CDR1 is MDHEN, CDR2 SYDVKM, per germline. Trimming stripped 6 bases from V and 3 bases from J, with 18 bases between. The CDR3 coding sequence is TGTGCCAGCAGCACACCCCTCGACAGCCTCAAAAACATTCAGTACTTC. Its translation is CASSTPLDSLKNIQYF.

This chain joins TRBV20-1 and TRBJ2-5; D may match TRBD1 or TRBD2 (5 bases each). The J call is uncertain, as TRBJ2-7 better fits the DNA end. The CDR3 sequence is 14 residues long. CDR1 DFQATT and CDR2 SNEGSKA come from the germline V gene (reference sequence). CDR3 DNA sequence: TGCAGTGCTTCACGGGACGGATCAAGCTACGAGCAGTACTTC. Its protein product is CSASRDGSSYEQYF.

This clonotype was observed a handful of times. The J gene is TRBJ2-7, the V gene TRBV6-5, with 9 bases fitting TRBD1. The CDR3 runs to 16 residues. V trimming: 10 bases; J trimming: 0 bases; junction bases outside the gene matches: 13. Per germline, CDR1 MNHEY and CDR2 SVGAGI. DNA of the CDR3: TGTGCCACCAAGGGACAGGGCTTGTGGGGCTCCTACGAGCAGTACTTC. Translation: CATKGQGLWGSYEQYF.

The V gene is TRBV19, the J gene TRBJ1-1, with D unclear. The CDR3 spans 13 residues. Germline V gene sequence: CDR1 LNHDA, CDR2 SQIVND (reference sequence). V was shortened by 8 bases and J by 0 bases, with 10 bases between the two germline ends. DNA of the CDR3: TGTGCCAGTGGCTGGAGGATGAACACTGAAGCTTTCTTT. Amino acids: CASGWRMNTEAFF. Complete variable domain (other parts from reference TRBV19 and TRBJ1-1): DGGITQSPKYLFRKEGQNVTLSCEQNLNHDAMYWYRQDPGQGLRLIYYSQIVNDFQKGDIAEGYSVSREKKESFPLTVTSAQKNPTAFYLCASGWRMNTEAFFGQGTRLTVV.

The chain links TRBV20-1 to TRBJ2-7; TRBD1 aligns across 7 bases. Trimming cost V 3 bases and J 3 bases; bases outside gene matches: 5. Germline V gene lookup returns CDR1 DFQATT and CDR2 SNEGSKA (reference sequence). The CDR3 sequence is 13 residues long. The CDR3 is CSASTGVFYEQYF. The CDR3 nucleotides read TGCAGTGCTAGCACAGGGGTATTCTACGAGCAGTACTTC.

The table lists this clonotype with a few counts. The chain carries TRBV5-1 and TRBJ1-6; 8 bases align to TRBD1. This CDR3 spans 15 amino acids. Per germline, CDR1 SGHRS and CDR2 YFSETQ. V gave up 1 base and J gave up 10 bases; unmatched junction bases: 7. CDR3 nucleotide sequence: TGCGCCAGCAGCTTGCGGACAGGGTCGGACTCACCCCTCCACTTT. This codes for CASSLRTGSDSPLHF.

V gene TRBV3-1 combines with J gene TRBJ1-2, with D maybe TRBD1 (5 bases). Germline CDR1 reads LGHDT; CDR2 reads YNNKEL (reference sequence). This CDR3 has 15 amino acids. V dropped 2 bases and J dropped 4 bases, with 14 bases sitting between them. CDR3 in DNA: TGTGCCAGCAGCCAATGGTTAGGGGATGGCTATGGCTACACCTTC. Its translation is CASSQWLGDGYGYTF.

CDR3 sequence (DNA): TGCAGTGCTAGACGACAGACAGGAATAAATCAGCCCCAGCATTTT. Translating it yields CSARRQTGINQPQHF. The chain combines TRBV20-1 with TRBJ1-5, with D possibly being TRBD1 (6 bases). V lost 2 bases and J 4 bases, leaving 15 bases between the germline ends. Germline CDR1 DFQATT, CDR2 SNEGSKA (reference sequence). The CDR3 has 15 amino acids.

Ten or more counts support this clonotype. The V gene is TRBV29-1, the J gene TRBJ2-3; 9 bases map to TRBD1. Germline V gene sequence: CDR1 SQVTM, CDR2 ANQGSEA. This CDR3 is 17 amino acids long. The V gene end was trimmed by 0 bases and the J gene end by 0 bases; junction bases not matched to a gene: 7. The CDR3 nucleotides read TGCAGCGTTGAAGAAAGGGGGACAGGGACTAGCACAGATACGCAGTATTTT. As protein: CSVEERGTGTSTDTQYF.

The CDR3 bases are TGTGCCAGTAGTATAGAGGCCGGGAGACAGCCCCAGCATTTT. This translates into CASSIEAGRQPQHF. V and J are TRBV19 and TRBJ1-5; D unclear. The length of the CDR3 is 14 residues. Germline loops: CDR1 LNHDA, CDR2 SQIVND (reference sequence). V lost 0 bases and J 7 bases, leaving 10 bases between the germline ends.

This clonotype counts as medium-sized (0.01 to 0.1%). The rearrangement joins TRBV9 to TRBJ2-3; a possible D gene is TRBD2 (5 bases). V was pared by 3 bases and J by 0 bases, with 5 bases between. The CDR3 is 13 amino acids. Per germline, CDR1 SGDLS and CDR2 YYNGEE. In nucleotides, the CDR3 is TGTGCCAGCAGCGGGACTAGCACAGATACGCAGTATTTT. Protein product: CASSGTSTDTQYF.

The rearrangement uses TRBV7-9 and TRBJ1-6; possible D gene TRBD1, 5 bases. V lost 2 bases, J lost 4 bases, and 12 bases lay in between. Per germline, CDR1 SEHNR and CDR2 FQNEAQ (reference sequence). This CDR3 contains 16 residues. The CDR3 DNA reads TGTGCCAGCAGCTTACCTGGGGGGACGTATAATTCACCCCTCCACTTT. It encodes CASSLPGGTYNSPLHF. The entire variable domain, with the rest obtained from reference TRBV7-9 and TRBJ1-6, is as follows: DTGVSQNPRHKITKRGQNVTFRCDPISEHNRLYWYRQTLGQGPEFLTYFQNEAQLEKSRLLSDRFSAERPKGSFSTLEIQRTEQGDSAMYLCASSLPGGTYNSPLHFGNGTRLTVT.

The gene calls are TRBV10-3 and TRBJ1-6; TRBD1 matches 7 bases. J gave up 8 bases and V 2 bases, and 12 bases lay outside the gene matches. This CDR3 region has 17 residues. Germline assignment: CDR1 ENHRY and CDR2 SYGVKD. CDR3 protein: CAISEVRTGVLHSPLHF. The CDR3 coding sequence is TGTGCCATCAGTGAGGTCAGAACAGGGGTTCTACATTCACCCCTCCACTTT.

J is TRBJ1-1 and V is TRBV29-1; weak D call: TRBD1 (5 bases). Per germline, CDR1 SQVTM and CDR2 ANQGSEA. The V gene lost 7 bases and the J gene lost 2 bases, with 11 bases spanning the gap. The length of the CDR3 is 12 residues. CDR3 residues: CSASDTNTEAFF. The CDR3 DNA is TGCAGCGCCTCGGACACCAACACTGAAGCTTTCTTT.

This clonotype occurred a few times. The chain employs TRBV5-1 and TRBJ2-7, with a tentative D call TRBD1 (5 bases). The V and J ends lost 5 bases and 3 bases respectively, with 12 bases between them. Germline CDR1 and CDR2: SGHRS and YFSETQ. The CDR3 covers 13 residues. In nucleotides, the CDR3 is TGCGCCAGCAGTACCGACAGAGGCTACGAGCAGTACTTC. Translated, it gives CASSTDRGYEQYF.

This chain connects TRBV18 to TRBJ2-1; the D gene is possibly TRBD2 (6 bases). Germline CDR1 reads KGHSH; CDR2 reads LQKENI. CDR3 length: 15 amino acids. V was cut by 6 bases and J by 5 bases, with 17 bases left in between. DNA for the CDR3: TGTGCCAGCTCTCGCAACACGGGAGCCAACAATGAGCAGTTCTTC. Translation gives CASSRNTGANNEQFF.

This clonotype was seen repeatedly, ten times or more. The chain has TRBV29-1 and TRBJ1-4, with D maybe TRBD1 (5 bases). V was clipped by 7 bases and J by 11 bases, with 14 bases between them. The V gene's germline CDR1 is SQVTM and CDR2 ANQGSEA. The length of the CDR3 is 11 residues. CDR3 amino acids: CSGNLQGKLFF. CDR3 bases: TGCAGCGGGAACCTTCAGGGCAAACTGTTTTTT.

V usage is TRBV7-2 and J usage is TRBJ2-5; a weak D match, TRBD2 (5 bases). The CDR3 has 16 residues. Germline lookup yields CDR1 SGHTA and CDR2 FQGNSA. V lost 0 bases to trimming and J lost 6 bases, with 17 bases between them. CDR3 loop: CASSLAGSRSPKTQYF. In DNA, the CDR3 is TGTGCCAGCAGCTTAGCGGGGAGCCGCTCTCCCAAGACCCAGTACTTC.

The sample holds a few counts of this clonotype. The chain is built from TRBV15 and TRBJ2-4; perhaps D is TRBD1 or TRBD2 (5 bases each). This CDR3 spans 16 amino acids. Germline assignment: CDR1 LNHNV and CDR2 YYDKDF (reference sequence). The V end lost 0 bases, the J end lost 0 bases, and 9 bases lay between the germline ends. In DNA form, the CDR3 reads TGTGCCACCAGCAGAGAACCGGGGCGAGCCAAAAACATTCAGTACTTC. This translates into CATSREPGRAKNIQYF.

Written as DNA, the CDR3 is TGTGCCAGCAGTGTCGAGGGGGCTTCTCTCTTCCTGAACACTGAAGCTTTCTTT. Protein: CASSVEGASLFLNTEAFF. The rearrangement links TRBV6-1 to TRBJ1-1; TRBD1 matches at 7 bases. CDR3 size: 18 residues. V dropped 4 bases and J dropped 0; count of bases not matched to a gene: 14. Germline V gene lookup returns CDR1 MNHNS and CDR2 SASEGT.

The rearrangement joins TRBV5-1 to TRBJ2-3; the match to TRBD2 covers 11 bases. CDR1 and CDR2 from the germline V gene are SGHRS and YFSETQ. There are 16 residues in the CDR3. The V gene end was trimmed by 4 bases and the J gene end by 2 bases; junction bases not matched to a gene: 6. The CDR3 DNA sequence: TGCGCCAGCAGCAACCGACTAGCGGGGCCCACAGATACGCAGTATTTT. This translates into CASSNRLAGPTDTQYF.

This clonotype came up many times. The CDR3 spells CRTSGGVDEQFF. The DNA of the CDR3 is TGCAGAACTAGCGGGGGTGTCGATGAGCAGTTCTTC. The V gene is TRBV20-1, the J gene TRBJ2-1; 11 nucleotides align to TRBD2. Germline values: CDR1 DFQATT, CDR2 SNEGSKA (reference sequence). This CDR3 contains 12 residues.

This clonotype was counted a few times. The V call is TRBV19, the J call TRBJ1-2; D gene uncertain. The CDR3 covers 13 residues. Trimming cost V 5 bases and J 4 bases, with 11 bases left between them. The germline CDR1 and CDR2 sequences are LNHDA and SQIVND (reference sequence). The CDR3 DNA sequence: TGTGCCAGTAGTGCTACGGAGCGCTATGGCTACACCTTC. Protein product: CASSATERYGYTF. Complete variable domain (other parts from reference TRBV19 and TRBJ1-2): DGGITQSPKYLFRKEGQNVTLSCEQNLNHDAMYWYRQDPGQGLRLIYYSQIVNDFQKGDIAEGYSVSREKKESFPLTVTSAQKNPTAFYLCASSATERYGYTFGSGTRLTVV.